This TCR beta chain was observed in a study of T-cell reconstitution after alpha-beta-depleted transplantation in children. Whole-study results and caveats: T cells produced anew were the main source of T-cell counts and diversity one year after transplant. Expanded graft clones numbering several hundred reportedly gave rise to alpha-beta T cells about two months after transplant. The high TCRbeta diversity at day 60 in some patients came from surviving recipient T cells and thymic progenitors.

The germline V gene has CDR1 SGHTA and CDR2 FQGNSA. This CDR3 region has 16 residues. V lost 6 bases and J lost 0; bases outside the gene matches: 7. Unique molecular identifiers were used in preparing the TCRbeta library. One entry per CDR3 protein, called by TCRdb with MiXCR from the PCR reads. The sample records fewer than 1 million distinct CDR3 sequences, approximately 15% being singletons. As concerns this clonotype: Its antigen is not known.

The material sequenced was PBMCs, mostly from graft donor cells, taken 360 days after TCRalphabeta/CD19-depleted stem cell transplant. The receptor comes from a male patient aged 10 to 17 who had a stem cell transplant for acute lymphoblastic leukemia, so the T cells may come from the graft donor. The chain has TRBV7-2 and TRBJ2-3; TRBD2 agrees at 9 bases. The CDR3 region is CASRTWAGGSTDTQYF. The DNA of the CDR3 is TGTGCCAGCAGAACATGGGCGGGAGGGAGCACAGATACGCAGTATTTT. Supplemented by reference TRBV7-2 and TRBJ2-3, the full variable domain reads GAGVSQSPSNKVTEKGKDVELRCDPISGHTALYWYRQSLGQGLEFLIYFQGNSAPDKSGLPSDRFSAERTGGSVSTLTIQRTQQEDSAVYLCASRTWAGGSTDTQYFGPGTRLTVL.